This record looks at one T cell receptor (beta chain) sequence and its context. TCRdb's table, derived via immunoSEQ multiplex PCR, lists solely in-frame clones and lacks some. The sample lists about 56,000 clones, 82% occurring once. Single viable CD3+CD4+CD8-CD45RO+ cells were sorted as the memory CD4+ T cells. Donors' CMV status reflects serum IgG against pp150, pp28, p38, p52. The entry originates in a study of memory CD4+ T cells and cytomegalovirus serostatus. Germline CDR1 SGHTA, CDR2 FQGTGA. The CDR3 totals 17 residues. V lost 4 bases to trimming and J lost 0 bases; unmatched junction nucleotides: 5.

Material for sequencing was memory CD4+ T cells from blood. The chain couples TRBV7-3 to TRBJ2-6; 8 nucleotides align to TRBD2. The receptor was derived from an adult in good health and CMV-seronegative. CDR3 DNA: TGTGCCAGCAGCTACGGGGGGGGTTACTCTGGGGCCAACGTCCTGACTTTC. Translating it yields CASSYGGGYSGANVLTF.